Given below is one T cell receptor (beta chain) in context. Its cognate antigen is unknown. The TCR beta libraries were generated through quantitative 5'-RACE incorporating molecular barcodes. TCRdb reanalysed the 5' RACE reads using MiXCR and keeps one entry per CDR3 protein. The table includes roughly 440,000 distinct CDR3 sequences, roughly 18% detected once. The data were taken from a study of CD8 T cells in ankylosing spondylitis. Study observations and caveats: Ankylosing spondylitis blood appeared to be characterized by a TCR beta motif of about 8 highly homologous variants. Earlier studies detected some motif variants in reactive arthritis synovial fluid and blood. Reported data indicate significant enrichment of disease-linked clones within matched ankylosing spondylitis synovial fluid. Relatively scarce in peripheral blood, disease-linked clones were CD8+.

CDR1 MNHEY and CDR2 SVGAGI come from the germline V gene. V was clipped by 2 bases and J by 4 bases; unmatched bases: 6. The CDR3 length is 15 residues. This TCR was sampled from a male donor with ankylosing spondylitis. The source material was blood, either unsorted or a sorted T cell fraction (not recorded which). V gene TRBV6-5 combines with J gene TRBJ1-1, with 8 bases matching TRBD1. Here the CDR3 reads CASSYIDRGSTEAFF. Here the CDR3 DNA reads TGTGCCAGCAGTTACATAGACAGGGGTTCCACTGAAGCTTTCTTT.